These 15 T cell receptor beta chains share one sample of origin, sequenced in a study of blood T cell repertoires in COVID-19. Data came from immunoSEQ multiplex PCR; TCRdb stores just in-frame clones and leaves some out. This table holds under 200,000 clones, roughly 78% found once. Sequencing was carried out using peripheral blood. The receptors stem from a man in his sixties or seventies with active or convalescent COVID-19.

CDR3 residues: CASSLPPSPQHF. As DNA, the CDR3 is TGTGCCAGCAGTTTACCCCCGTCGCCCCAGCATTTT. The V gene is TRBV28, the J gene TRBJ1-5, with unresolved D. This CDR3 contains 12 residues. CDR1 is MDHEN and CDR2 is SYDVKM in the germline V gene. Trimming took 2 bases from V and 9 from J, leaving 8 bases between them.

This clone has only a few counts. The V and J genes are TRBV5-1 and TRBJ2-5; the match to TRBD2 covers 16 bases. The CDR3 is 17 residues long. CDR1 and CDR2 from the germline V gene are SGHRS and YFSETQ. J gave up 3 bases and V 3 bases, and 5 bases lay outside the gene matches. The CDR3 is CASSSTGLAGGKETQYF. The CDR3 nucleotides are TGCGCCAGCAGCTCCACGGGACTAGCGGGGGGGAAAGAGACCCAGTACTTC.

This rearrangement joins TRBV18 to TRBJ1-1, with TRBD1 matching over 10 bases. The CDR3 contains 15 residues. V shed 2 bases and J 7 bases; nucleotides not matched to a gene: 7. Germline V gives CDR1 KGHSH, CDR2 LQKENI. CDR3 residues: CASSPERTGGREAFF. As DNA, the CDR3 is TGTGCCAGCTCACCAGAACGGACAGGGGGGCGTGAAGCTTTCTTT.

This clone was seen a few times. The V and J genes are TRBV29-1 and TRBJ1-3; D possibly corresponds to TRBD1 (5 bases). Per the germline V gene, CDR1 is SQVTM and CDR2 is ANQGSEA. Trimming took off 2 bases at V and 0 bases at J, with 14 bases between the two ends. The CDR3 is made up of 16 amino acids. This CDR3 reads CSVEPRGSDSGNTIYF. The CDR3 DNA is TGCAGCGTTGAACCCCGGGGGAGCGACTCTGGAAACACCATATATTTT.

This chain joins TRBV19 and TRBJ1-6, with D hard to call. The germline V gene has CDR1 LNHDA and CDR2 SQIVND (reference sequence). Trimming stripped 0 bases from V and 7 bases from J, with 7 bases between. The CDR3 is 14 amino acids. The CDR3 DNA reads as TGTGCCAGTAGTATAGATCCGGAGAATTCACCCCTCCACTTT. It translates to CASSIDPENSPLHF.

The chain links TRBV11-2 to TRBJ1-1; D might be TRBD1 (5 bases). There are 12 residues in the CDR3. V was clipped by 6 bases and J by 4 bases, with 9 bases between them. Germline V gives CDR1 SGHAT, CDR2 FQNNGV. CDR3 coding DNA: TGTGCCAGCAGTGCCGACAGCACTGAAGCTTTCTTT. Translation: CASSADSTEAFF. Full variable domain (remainder filled in from reference TRBV11-2 and TRBJ1-1): EAGVAQSPRYKIIEKRQSVAFWCNPISGHATLYWYQQILGQGPKLLIQFQNNGVVDDSQLPKDRFSAERLKGVDSTLKIQPAKLEDSAVYLCASSADSTEAFFGQGTRLTVV.

V gene TRBV9 combines with J gene TRBJ2-3, with unresolved D. CDR3 size: 16 residues. The V end was cut by 0 bases, the J end by 0 bases, with 11 bases between. In germline, CDR1 is SGDLS, CDR2 YYNGEE. The CDR3 spells CASSVGLYSSTDTQYF. The CDR3 bases are TGTGCCAGCAGCGTAGGGTTGTACTCTAGCACAGATACGCAGTATTTT.

The rearrangement joins TRBV5-1 to TRBJ2-7; D might be TRBD2 (5 bases). The germline CDR1 and CDR2 sequences are SGHRS and YFSETQ. V lost 3 bases, J lost 6 bases, and 10 bases lay in between. The CDR3 is 12 residues long. The CDR3 reads CASSYDRGEQYF. As DNA, the CDR3 is TGCGCCAGCAGCTATGACCGGGGCGAGCAGTACTTC.

In this sample, this clone turned up a few times. The chain joins TRBV11-3 to TRBJ2-7, with 9 bases lining up with TRBD2. Per the germline V gene, CDR1 is SGHNT and CDR2 is YENEEA. The CDR3 contains 19 residues. V trimming: 2 bases; J trimming: 1 base; junction bases outside the gene matches: 15. The CDR3 protein is CASSLPAGGGRAGSYEQYF. Here the CDR3 DNA reads TGTGCCAGCAGCTTACCCGCGGGCGGCGGGAGGGCTGGGTCCTACGAGCAGTACTTC.

In this sample, this clone turned up a few times. The chain uses TRBV6-5 and TRBJ2-3; the match to TRBD2 covers 8 bases. The length of the CDR3 is 15 residues. Germline trimming cut 4 bases from V and 2 bases from J; bases unmatched to any gene: 5. The germline V gene encodes CDR1 MNHEY and CDR2 SVGAGI. The DNA of the CDR3 is TGTGCCAGCAGTTCGGGGGGGGTTAACACAGATACGCAGTATTTT. The encoded protein is CASSSGGVNTDTQYF.

The gene calls are TRBV6-5 and TRBJ1-2; 8 bases line up with TRBD1. The CDR3 covers 13 residues. Germline assignment: CDR1 MNHEY and CDR2 SVGAGI. J lost 4 bases, V lost 4 bases, and 2 bases had no gene match. CDR3 coding DNA: TGTGCCAGCAGTTCGGGACAGGCCTATGGCTACACCTTC. Amino acid sequence: CASSSGQAYGYTF.

The chain links TRBV6-2 or TRBV6-3 to TRBJ1-2, with D maybe TRBD1 (5 bases). The ends were cut back, 0 bases at V and 6 bases at J, with 17 bases in the middle. Per the germline V gene, CDR1 is MNHEY and CDR2 is SVGEGT. This CDR3 spans 16 amino acids. CDR3 bases: TGTGCCAGCAGTTACTCGTTGGGACTCAAAATCGATGGCTACACCTTC. Encoded protein: CASSYSLGLKIDGYTF.

The CDR3 here is CASSSSARWSGYTF. DNA for the CDR3: TGTGCCAGCAGCTCCAGTGCTAGATGGAGTGGCTACACCTTC. The genes are TRBV5-8 and TRBJ1-2; D is undetermined. The CDR3 runs to 14 residues. Trimming cost V 3 bases and J 7 bases, with 16 bases left between them. The germline gives CDR1 SGHTS, CDR2 YDEGEE.

V usage is TRBV6-5 and J usage is TRBJ1-1; tentatively, D is TRBD1 (6 bases). Germline V CDR1 and CDR2: MNHEY, SVGAGI. The CDR3 has 14 residues. V lost 6 bases, J lost 3 bases, and 14 bases lay in between. The CDR3 spells CASRLAGADTEAFF. As DNA, the CDR3 is TGTGCCAGCAGGTTGGCGGGGGCGGACACTGAAGCTTTCTTT.

A single count supports this clone. The gene calls are TRBV7-9 and TRBJ1-1, with no clear D. This CDR3 has 13 residues. CDR1 SEHNR and CDR2 FQNEAQ come from the germline V gene (reference sequence). V gave up 1 base and J gave up 8 bases, with 11 bases separating them. CDR3 sequence: CASSLVPGREAFF. The CDR3 DNA reads TGTGCCAGCAGCTTAGTTCCCGGGAGAGAAGCTTTCTTT.